This T cell receptor beta chain originates from a study of tissue T cells after allogeneic stem cell transplantation. In the study overall: Steroid-refractory graft-versus-host disease after allogeneic hematopoietic cell transplant qualified adults for prospective research-autopsy enrollment.

Between the trimmed V and J ends, which lost 4 bases and 6 bases, there was a span of 18 bases. CDR3 length: 14 residues. Per germline, CDR1 GTSNPN and CDR2 SVGIG (reference sequence). The repertoire was sequenced with immunoSEQ multiplex PCR; TCRdb's copy has only in-frame clones and lacks some. The table shows about 43,000 clones, with more than 90% occurring only once. Specimen: blood, collected before transplantation. The TCR originated in a woman aged 35 to 70 who later had graft-versus-host disease after an allogeneic stem cell transplant. The chain employs TRBV30 and TRBJ1-1; weak D call: TRBD1 (6 bases). The CDR3 sequence: CAWTQGGGWAEAFF. The CDR3 nucleotides are TGTGCCTGGACTCAGGGAGGGGGATGGGCTGAAGCTTTCTTT.